This TCR beta chain came from a study of T cell changes during pregnancy in multiple sclerosis. The CDR3 is made up of 12 amino acids. The germline CDR1 and CDR2 sequences are SGDLS and YYNGEE. V lost 3 bases, J lost 12 bases, and 10 bases lay in between. TCRdb's table, derived via immunoSEQ multiplex PCR, lists solely in-frame clones and lacks some. This table has approximately 57,000 clones, more than 85% appearing once. This clonotype originated in a female donor in good health, enrolled as a control in a pregnancy study. The V call is TRBV9, the J call TRBJ1-6; D perhaps matches TRBD1 (5 bases). The specimen comprised peripheral blood, sampled after pregnancy. In DNA, the CDR3 is TGTGCCAGCAGCGCCTCCGGGGGACCCCTCCACTTT. Residues: CASSASGGPLHF.